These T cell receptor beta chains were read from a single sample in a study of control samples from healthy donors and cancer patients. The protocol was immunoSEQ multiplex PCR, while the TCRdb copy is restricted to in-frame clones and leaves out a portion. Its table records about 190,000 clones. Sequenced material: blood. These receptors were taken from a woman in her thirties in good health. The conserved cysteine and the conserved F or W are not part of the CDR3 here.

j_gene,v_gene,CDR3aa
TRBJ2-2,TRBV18,ASSPQLGELF
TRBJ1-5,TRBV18,ASSPPGTGGNQPQH
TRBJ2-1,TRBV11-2,ASSTPTSGGPYNEQF
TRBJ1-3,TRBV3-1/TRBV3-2,ASSQGGRPFSGNTIY
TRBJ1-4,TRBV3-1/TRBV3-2,ASSPTVTNEKLF
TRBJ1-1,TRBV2,ASRGAGRGEAF
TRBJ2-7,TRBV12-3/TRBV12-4,ASSLFPYEQY
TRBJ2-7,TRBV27,ASSFRRYHEQY
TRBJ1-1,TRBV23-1,ASSSGHPRGTEAF
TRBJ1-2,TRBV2,ASSEGQAGLDYGYT
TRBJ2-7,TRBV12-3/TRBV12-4,ASSQQGTYEQY
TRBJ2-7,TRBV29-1,SVEGGGDEQY
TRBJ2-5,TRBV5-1,ASSLQLGAQETQY
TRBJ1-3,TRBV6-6,ASSYQVYFSGNTIY
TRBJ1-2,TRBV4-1,ASTPIGGTVYGYT
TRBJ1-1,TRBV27,ASSGAGMNTEAF
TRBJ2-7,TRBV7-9,ASSPRDRGWYEQY
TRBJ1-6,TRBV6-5,ASSYGGGNSPLH
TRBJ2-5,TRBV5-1,ASSGGQGRETQY
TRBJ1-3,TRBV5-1,ASSYGETSGNTIY
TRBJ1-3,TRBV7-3,ASSLTPSSGNTIY
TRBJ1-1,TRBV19,ASSPMTGHVNTEAF
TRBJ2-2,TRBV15,ATSRFGPNTGELF
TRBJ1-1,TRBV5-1,ASSRGQIKNTEAF
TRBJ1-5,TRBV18,ASSPQDRVGQPQH
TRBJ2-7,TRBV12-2,ASRLVSYEQY
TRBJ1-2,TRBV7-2,ASSLTRGAYGYT
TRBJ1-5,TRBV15,ATSRENHSNQPQH
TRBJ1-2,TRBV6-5,ASSWTGQGYGYT
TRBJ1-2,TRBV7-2,ASSPRQGAYGYT
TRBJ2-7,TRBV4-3,ASSPAATMYEQY
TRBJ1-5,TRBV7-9,ASSLGTHGGNQPQH
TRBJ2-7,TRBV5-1,ASSFLDEQY
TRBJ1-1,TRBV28,ASTSPPGHMNTEAF
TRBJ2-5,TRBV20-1,SARREETQY
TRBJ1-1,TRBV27,ASSFGSNTEAF
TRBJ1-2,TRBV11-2,ASSSPRQGLTYGYT
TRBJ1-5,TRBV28,ASSPTDTQPQH
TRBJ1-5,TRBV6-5,ASRGVAGGNQPQH
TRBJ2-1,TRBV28,ASSYLVGVYNEQF
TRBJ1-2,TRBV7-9,ASSLGREDGYT
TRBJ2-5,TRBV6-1,ASSERTGGPQETQY
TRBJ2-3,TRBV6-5,ASSLGLDTDTQY
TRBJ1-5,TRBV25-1,ASSDSRRGNQPQH
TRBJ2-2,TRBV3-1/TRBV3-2,ASRLGTDTGELF
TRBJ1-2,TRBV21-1,ASSRGGCYGYT